A selection of T cell receptor beta chains follows, all from one sample in a study of regulatory T cells in long-lasting Graves disease. TCRdb processed the multiplex PCR reads anew with MiXCR; each CDR3 protein has one entry. The sample carries about 400,000 distinct CDR3 sequences, approximately 16% recorded once. Another study also made use of these data, one on T cells in Graves' hyperthyroidism and ophthalmopathy.

This specimen consisted of peripheral blood mononuclear cells (PBMCs), obtained at new diagnosis, from a patient treated with antithyroid drugs. Source of these receptors: a woman in her forties with Graves disease. Each CDR3 is given with its conserved first and last residue. Each record gives: D gene, V gene, J gene, clone size, CDR3 DNA, CDR3 protein. A D gene is named only where the DNA matches it firmly. Size tells how often a clone was seen (once, few, many) or the class of an expanded clone, and some rows leave it out.

TRBD2	TRBV5-1	TRBJ2-3	many	TGCGCCAGCAGCCCGCCCACTAGCGGGAGCACAGATACGCAGTATTTT	CASSPPTSGSTDTQYF
.	TRBV11-3	TRBJ2-7	many	TGTGCCAGCACCGCAAGACAACCCGGAGACCACTTCACAACCTACGAGCAGTACTTC	CASTARQPGDHFTTYEQYF
TRBD2	TRBV2	TRBJ2-3	many	TGTGCCAGCAGTGAAAGTGTCTTGGTGGGACTAGCGCGCGGTACGCAGTATTTT	CASSESVLVGLARGTQYF
TRBD2	TRBV5-1	TRBJ2-1	.	TGCGCCAGCAGCTTGGTAGCGGGAGGGCCGGGTGAGCAGTTCTTC	CASSLVAGGPGEQFF
TRBD1	TRBV5-1	TRBJ2-5	.	TGCGCCAGCAGCGCGGGGACAGGGGGCCAAGAGACCCAGTACTTC	CASSAGTGGQETQYF
TRBD2	TRBV6-2/TRBV6-3	TRBJ2-1	many	TGTGCCAGCAGTTTGCTTTCACGGCCGCGGGAGGGGAATGAGCAGTTCTTC	CASSLLSRPREGNEQFF
.	TRBV7-3	TRBJ2-1	few	TGTGCCAGCAGCCGCACTAGAGTCTCCTACAATGAGCAGTTCTTC	CASSRTRVSYNEQFF
TRBD2	TRBV11-1	TRBJ2-1	many	TGTGCCAGCAGCTTAGTAGCGGGAGGGGTCAATGAGCAGTTCTTC	CASSLVAGGVNEQFF
.	TRBV30	TRBJ2-6	many	TGTGCCTGGGACCGCGACAGCTCTGGGGCCAACGTCCTGACTTTC	CAWDRDSSGANVLTF
TRBD2	TRBV27	TRBJ2-3	few	TGTGCCAGCAGTCGAATTGGCGGGACTAGAGATACGCAGTATTTT	CASSRIGGTRDTQYF
TRBD2	TRBV12-3/TRBV12-4	TRBJ2-1	many	TGTGCCAGCAGTTTCGCTAGCGGGAACCCCAATGAGCAGTTCTTC	CASSFASGNPNEQFF
.	TRBV11-2	TRBJ2-2	many	TGTGCCAGCAGCTTTGGGCTTAGAGACGGGGAGCTGTTTTTT	CASSFGLRDGELFF
.	TRBV12-5	TRBJ1-1	many	TGTGCTAGTGGTTTGGAGGACACTGAAGCTTTCTTT	CASGLEDTEAFF
.	TRBV13	TRBJ2-3	many	TGTGCCAGCAGCAGCAGTGGAACCACCACAGATACGCAGTATTTT	CASSSSGTTTDTQYF
.	TRBV15	TRBJ1-6	many	TGTGCCACCAGCAGAGATGGGGGAGGCCAGGGTTCACCCCTCCACTTT	CATSRDGGGQGSPLHF
.	TRBV7-8	TRBJ2-5	many	TGTGCCAGCAGCTTAGGGAACCATCAGGGGACCCAGTACTTC	CASSLGNHQGTQYF
.	TRBV30	TRBJ2-2	few	TGTGCCTGGAGCGTCTCCCCCGGGGAGCTGTTTTTT	CAWSVSPGELFF
TRBD2	TRBV3-1	TRBJ2-1	.	TGTGCCAGCAGCCAAGATCTGACTAGCGGCTACAATGAGCAGTTCTTC	CASSQDLTSGYNEQFF
TRBD1	TRBV19	TRBJ2-7	.	TGTGCCAGTAGTATAGGTGACAGGGGGTCCTACGAGCAGTACTTC	CASSIGDRGSYEQYF
TRBD1	TRBV6-2/TRBV6-3	TRBJ2-3	many	TGTGCCAGCAGTTACCCCCAGTTCGACAGGGGGGCAGATACGCAGTATTTT	CASSYPQFDRGADTQYF
TRBD2	TRBV5-1	TRBJ2-3	few	TGCGCCAGCAGCTTGGAAAAAGCGGGAGGGCCGGATACGCAGTATTTT	CASSLEKAGGPDTQYF
TRBD1	TRBV20-1	TRBJ1-2	many	TGCAGTGCCCCGCCACGCATCGGACAGGGGAGACATGGCTACACCTTC	CSAPPRIGQGRHGYTF
TRBD1	TRBV7-6	TRBJ2-3	many	TGTGCCAGCAGCTTCATTAAGGGGACAGGGGTTCGAGATACGCAGTATTTT	CASSFIKGTGVRDTQYF
.	TRBV28	TRBJ1-6	many	TGTGCCAGTGTTTTAGGGCAGGGGAATTCACCCCTCCACTTT	CASVLGQGNSPLHF
TRBD2	TRBV11-2	TRBJ2-1	many	TGTGCCAGCAGCTTTACCGGACTAGCGGGAGGAGAGCAGTTCTTC	CASSFTGLAGGEQFF
.	TRBV27	TRBJ2-2	.	TGTGCCAGCAGTTCGGACATTCTCGGGGAGCTGTTTTTT	CASSSDILGELFF
.	TRBV27	TRBJ1-1	many	TGTGCCAGCAGTTTATCGATACAGGGAAACACTGAAGCTTTCTTT	CASSLSIQGNTEAFF
.	TRBV29-1	TRBJ2-3	.	TGCAGCGTTGAGCGGGACAAAGCGCAGTATTTT	CSVERDKAQYF
.	TRBV20-1	TRBJ2-7	.	TGCAGTGCCGAGGAAGTGGGCCCCTCCTACGAGCAGTACTTC	CSAEEVGPSYEQYF
.	TRBV19	TRBJ1-2	many	TGTGCCAGTAGTACAACAGGGAGTGACTATGGCTACACCTTC	CASSTTGSDYGYTF
.	TRBV28	TRBJ2-5	many	TGTGCCAGCAGCACTCCCCCGGTGTCAGCCGAGTACTTC	CASSTPPVSAEYF
.	TRBV5-4	TRBJ1-6	many	TGTGCCAGCAGCTCAAGGGGGACGAGTTCACCCCTCCACTTT	CASSSRGTSSPLHF
.	TRBV4-2	TRBJ2-3	.	TGTGCCAGCAGCCCGCGGATGGGCGGACCTAGCACAGATACGCAGTATTTT	CASSPRMGGPSTDTQYF
TRBD2	TRBV30	TRBJ2-2	many	TGTGCCTGGAGTGTATTAAGCGGGAGAACCGGGGAGCTGTTTTTT	CAWSVLSGRTGELFF
TRBD2	TRBV20-1	TRBJ2-1	many	TGCAGTGCTCACAACCCCCAGACTAGCGGGATAGGTGAGCAGTTCTTC	CSAHNPQTSGIGEQFF
.	TRBV20-1	TRBJ2-7	many	TGCAGTGCCGTGACCGGACGTTCGACCTACGAGCAGTACTTC	CSAVTGRSTYEQYF
TRBD1	TRBV12-3/TRBV12-4	TRBJ1-2	many	TGTGCCAGCAGTCCCTCCGGCAGGGGGCCAGGGGGCTACACCTTC	CASSPSGRGPGGYTF
.	TRBV20-1	TRBJ2-3	few	TGCAGTGCTAGAGTACCGGGACTCCAATCAGGGGGTTTGGATACGCAGTATTTT	CSARVPGLQSGGLDTQYF
TRBD2	TRBV19	TRBJ2-1	many	TGTGCCAGTAGTGTCCGGACTAGCGGGAGGGCCAACAATGAGCAGTTCTTC	CASSVRTSGRANNEQFF